The 13 T cell receptor beta chains given below trace back to one sample, sequenced in a study of Graves' ophthalmopathy and Graves' hyperthyroidism. For repertoire sequencing, the TCR beta CDR3 regions were amplified from RNA transcripts. An initial RT-PCR round employing HTBI primers preceded a second-round multiplex PCR. Using its own MiXCR run on the multiplex PCR reads, TCRdb lists one record per CDR3 protein. Seen here are hundreds of thousands of distinct CDR3 sequences, roughly 20% observed once, and the top ten hold approximately 6.5%. Source material: peripheral blood. The receptors stem from a young woman with stable Graves' hyperthyroidism. Some clones in this sample may be carry-over from other donors' samples.

The V and J genes are TRBV20-1 and TRBJ2-1, with D maybe TRBD2 (6 bases). V was clipped by 7 bases and J by 0 bases, with 10 bases between them. The CDR3 has 13 amino acids. Germline V gene sequence: CDR1 DFQATT, CDR2 SNEGSKA (reference sequence). Here the CDR3 DNA reads TGCAGTGACAGGAGGGCCTCCTACAATGAGCAGTTCTTC. Protein product: CSDRRASYNEQFF.

This clonotype occurred many times. V is TRBV28 and J is TRBJ2-7, with D unclear. With 10 bases removed from V and 0 bases from J, the gap between germline ends came to 13 bases. Germline CDR1 reads MDHEN; CDR2 reads SYDVKM. The CDR3 consists of 13 residues. CDR3 in amino acids: CATRVFSSYEQYF. The CDR3 coding sequence is TGTGCCACAAGGGTGTTCTCCTCCTACGAGCAGTACTTC.

This clonotype was recorded at least ten times. The V and J genes are TRBV2 and TRBJ2-5, with D perhaps TRBD1 (6 bases). Per the germline V gene, CDR1 is SNHLY and CDR2 is FYNNEI. The V and J ends lost 3 bases and 7 bases respectively, with 12 bases between them. This CDR3 region has 13 residues. The CDR3 DNA sequence: TGTGCCAGCAGTGATCGGACAGTCGGGACCCAGTACTTC. It codes for CASSDRTVGTQYF.

This clonotype was seen only once. The chain links TRBV29-1 to TRBJ2-2, with 9 bases aligning to TRBD2. After removal of 3 bases from V and 3 bases from J, the junction contained 8 bases not matched to a gene. The CDR3 spans 16 residues. Germline lookup yields CDR1 SQVTM and CDR2 ANQGSEA. The CDR3: CSVEGIAGVDTGELFF. The CDR3 region has the DNA TGCAGCGTTGAGGGAATAGCGGGAGTAGACACCGGGGAGCTGTTTTTT.

This clonotype was counted many times. The chain has TRBV28 and TRBJ1-5; a possible D gene is TRBD1 (6 bases). This CDR3 has 15 amino acids. Trimming removed 5 bases from V and 0 bases from J, with 11 bases in between. The germline V gene encodes CDR1 MDHEN and CDR2 SYDVKM. The chain's CDR3 is CASSPGDDSNQPQHF. CDR3 bases: TGTGCCAGCAGTCCAGGGGACGATAGCAATCAGCCCCAGCATTTT.

This clonotype was seen at least ten times. J is TRBJ1-1 and V is TRBV11-2, with 7 bases aligning to TRBD1. V dropped 5 bases and J dropped 8; count of bases not matched to a gene: 23. CDR1 is SGHAT and CDR2 is FQNNGV in the germline V gene. The CDR3 has 18 amino acids. The CDR3 DNA reads as TGTGCCAGCAGCACCCGGAACCCGGACAGGCTCCCCGCCGGCGAAGCTTTCTTT. Its protein is CASSTRNPDRLPAGEAFF.

The chain joins TRBV11-2 to TRBJ1-2, with D uncertain. Germline V lookup: CDR1 SGHAT, CDR2 FQNNGV. The CDR3 contains 14 residues. V was pared by 1 base and J by 4 bases, with 10 bases between. The DNA for the CDR3 is TGTGCCAGCAGCTTAGGAGCCGGGAGCTATGGCTACACCTTC. Its protein product is CASSLGAGSYGYTF.

This clonotype was seen many times. The J gene is TRBJ2-7, the V gene TRBV11-2; D might be TRBD1 (6 bases). Germline V gene lookup returns CDR1 SGHAT and CDR2 FQNNGV. V was trimmed by 5 bases and J by 6 bases, leaving 20 bases between them. CDR3 length: 15 amino acids. CDR3 DNA sequence: TGTGCCAGCAGCCTTACCGGGACATTAAATAGCGAGCAGTACTTC. It yields the protein CASSLTGTLNSEQYF.

This clonotype came up many times. This chain joins TRBV6-5 and TRBJ2-7; 9 nucleotides match TRBD2. The germline V gene encodes CDR1 MNHEY and CDR2 SVGAGI. The CDR3 is 16 residues long. With 0 bases clipped from V and 0 bases from J, the junction kept 3 bases outside the gene matches. The CDR3 region is CASSYSGGRASYEQYF. The CDR3 coding sequence is TGTGCCAGCAGTTACTCTGGCGGGAGGGCCTCCTACGAGCAGTACTTC.

At least ten counts were recorded for this clonotype. The V and J genes are TRBV30 and TRBJ1-1; 7 bases fit TRBD1. Germline V gives CDR1 GTSNPN, CDR2 SVGIG (reference sequence). With V trimmed by 7 bases and J by 4 bases, 12 bases remained unmatched. This CDR3 is 14 amino acids long. The DNA for the CDR3 is TGTGCCTCATCCCGGGACAGCCGAGGCACTGAAGCTTTCTTT. Amino acids: CASSRDSRGTEAFF.

This clonotype was counted at least ten times. This rearrangement joins TRBV12-5 to TRBJ1-6; D is possibly TRBD1 (5 bases). Per the germline V gene, CDR1 is LGHNT and CDR2 is FRNRAP. Trimming removed 6 bases from V and 5 bases from J, with 11 bases in between. The CDR3 runs 14 residues. The CDR3 DNA follows: TGTGCTAGTGGCAGGGAGAATCATAATTCACCCCTCCACTTT. Protein sequence: CASGRENHNSPLHF.

This clonotype was seen ten or more times. The CDR3, as DNA: TGTGCCAGCAGTTATGGGGTGACAGGGGCGAACACTGAAGCTTTCTTT. Translated, it gives CASSYGVTGANTEAFF. This sequence joins TRBV6-5 and TRBJ1-1; 8 nucleotides align to TRBD1. Germline V gives CDR1 MNHEY, CDR2 SVGAGI. This CDR3 has 16 amino acids. V shed 3 bases, J shed 1 base, and the junction held 7 bases outside the gene matches.

Many counts were recorded for this clonotype. The V and J genes are TRBV24-1 and TRBJ2-3; D remains ambiguous. Deletions cut 9 bases from V and 1 base from J, with 22 bases between. The germline V gene encodes CDR1 KGHDR and CDR2 SFDVKD. This CDR3 contains 17 residues. CDR3 DNA: TGTGCCACCCGAGACCGACGGAATCCTGGAGGCACAGATACGCAGTATTTT. Its translation is CATRDRRNPGGTDTQYF.